This T cell receptor beta chain was sequenced in a study of blood T cell repertoires in COVID-19. Across the whole study: Sites across the United States, Italy and Spain contributed samples from acute and convalescent COVID-19.

Germline CDR1 SEHNR, CDR2 FQNEAQ (reference sequence). Unmatched junction bases numbered 4, after V lost 5 bases and J lost 4 bases. The CDR3 spans 13 residues. In the original processing: Cell counts per sample came from amplifying reference gene primers. TCRdb keeps only in-frame clones here, not all; method: immunoSEQ multiplex PCR. V and J calls and clone size come straight from that table; D and trimming were deduced from the DNA. The table records some 250,000 clones, about 68% of them present only once. The TCR comes from a woman of 80 years or more with acute or convalescent COVID-19. The source material was peripheral blood. The V gene is TRBV7-9, the J gene TRBJ1-1, with 7 positions matching TRBD1. The CDR3 loop reads CASSLTGITEAFF. CDR3 in DNA: TGTGCCAGCAGCCTGACAGGGATCACTGAAGCTTTCTTT.